This TCR beta chain was obtained from a study of cytomegalovirus exposure and HLA in healthy donors. The PCR used 60 Vbeta and 13 Jbeta primers. TCRdb's copy holds only in-frame clones and misses some; the assay was immunoSEQ multiplex PCR. This table holds about 150,000 clones, roughly 80% found once. The CDR3 length is 14 residues. Losses at the gene ends were 6 bases for V and 7 bases for J; bases not matched to a gene: 6. Germline values: CDR1 MNHNS, CDR2 SASEGT. The TCR comes from a man aged 35 to 55 in good health and CMV-seropositive. The rearrangement links TRBV6-1 to TRBJ2-2; 9 nucleotides match TRBD1. The sequencing sample was made of PBMCs. As DNA, the CDR3 is TGTGCCAGCAGCAGGACAGGGGCACTCGGGGAGCTGTTTTTT. Its protein product is CASSRTGALGELFF.